Sequencing of this TCR beta chain was carried out in a study of T cell responses to AZD1222 COVID-19 vaccine. Study-level findings and limits: Mostly white British, mostly female donors; authors suggested clonal diversity may be underestimated. At 160-218 and 743-854, vaccine-associated CD4 TCRs were dominant, and they spanned spike. Seropositivity was recorded at baseline in only 6 or 7 AZD1222 recipients. Sampling that yielded the repertoires occurred only after the peak T cell response.

This clone was detected a few times. Its antigen remains unidentified. The table came from immunoSEQ multiplex PCR; TCRdb's copy has only in-frame clones and leaves some out. The sample includes 85,000 to 100,000 clones, roughly 90% seen only once; the top ten take just over 8%. Looked up from germline, CDR1 is SGHNT and CDR2 is YYREEE (reference sequence). This CDR3 has 15 amino acids. V dropped 3 bases and J dropped 4; count of bases not matched to a gene: 8. This rearrangement joins TRBV5-4 to TRBJ2-5, with TRBD1 matching over 8 bases. The sequence was collected from an adult who received the AZD1222 COVID-19 vaccine. The sequenced sample was peripheral blood, obtained 28 days after the second AZD1222 dose. The CDR3 spells CASSSKTGGRETQYF. The CDR3 DNA follows: TGTGCCAGCAGCTCGAAAACAGGGGGTAGAGAGACCCAGTACTTC.